This T cell receptor (beta chain) stems from a study of neurological immune-mediated disorders. Study findings and constraints: The most TCR clonal expansion was seen in HTLV-1-associated myelopathy, whereas the least was seen in multiple sclerosis, below the level in healthy controls.

CDR3 length: 15 residues. Germline CDR1 reads SGHTA; CDR2 reads FQGNSA. V was clipped by 2 bases and J by 8 bases; unmatched bases: 6. This clonotype was counted ten times or more. Its target is not known. 5'RACE employing 10-nucleotide random UMIs yielded the cDNA. TCRdb itself ran the 5' RACE reads through MiXCR, one entry per CDR3 protein. The table lists about 21,000 distinct CDR3 sequences, roughly 14% of them singletons, with around 14% in the top ten. This sequence originates from a female donor with HTLV-1-associated myelopathy (HAM/TSP). J is TRBJ2-1 and V is TRBV7-2; 10 bases are a match to TRBD2. The sample was PBMCs. The CDR3 reads CASSLSSGGIHEQFF. The CDR3 nucleotides are TGTGCCAGCAGCTTAAGTAGCGGGGGGATTCATGAGCAGTTCTTC.